This T cell receptor beta chain was profiled in a study of OX40 agonist ivuxolimab in advanced cancers. Germline loops: CDR1 LGHNT, CDR2 FRNRAP. The V end lost 3 bases, the J end lost 5 bases, and 5 bases lay between the germline ends. CDR3 length: 12 residues. Method: immunoSEQ multiplex PCR; TCRdb's copy keeps in-frame clones and lacks some. The sample records about 62,000 clones, over 80% being singletons. Material: CD4+ or CD8+ T cells sorted from blood, obtained in a trial of the OX40 agonist ivuxolimab. The clonotype comes from an adult with an advanced solid tumor such as melanoma, head and neck, liver or kidney cancer. The chain combines TRBV12-5 with TRBJ2-4; D remains unclear. Here the CDR3 DNA reads TGTGCTAGTGGTTTAGAGGAAAACATTCAGTACTTC. This codes for CASGLEENIQYF.